What follows is one TCR beta chain and its context. What it binds is unknown. TCR beta VDJ and CDR3 were profiled, and genomic DNA was the template. TCRdb analysed the reads with MiXCR anew, one entry per CDR3 protein. The sample carries 160,000 or so distinct CDR3 sequences, roughly two thirds recorded once. The sample originates from a study of CD8+CD57+ T cells in acquired aplastic anemia. Study-level background: Isolated CD4+ and CD8+ cells, once sorted, yielded DNA averaging about 3.4 ug.

The patients chosen for sequencing had shown expansion of CD8+CD57+ cells (detected by flow cytometry). Study results and limitations: Statistical testing detected no significant gap in CD8+ Simpson's diversity between patients and controls.

The CDR3 runs 13 residues. CDR1 SNHLY and CDR2 FYNNEI come from the germline V gene. J lost 9 bases, V lost 9 bases, and 10 bases had no gene match. The TCR was taken from a human donor with aplastic anemia. Sequencing was done on a sample of sorted CD4+, CD8+, or CD8+CD57+ T cells (not recorded which) from PBMCs. The rearrangement joins TRBV2 to TRBJ1-4, with TRBD1 matching over 7 bases. The CDR3 sequence is CARGDRLVKKLFF. Written as DNA, the CDR3 is TGTGCCAGAGGGGACAGACTGGTGAAAAAACTGTTTTTT.